Following are 31 T cell receptor beta chains from one sample sequenced in a study of identical twins. TCRdb itself ran the 5' RACE reads through MiXCR, one entry per CDR3 protein. Here the sample spans around 370,000 distinct CDR3 sequences, 8.5% to 10% being singletons. Sequencing was done on a sample of naive T cells sorted from blood. These TCRs come from a woman in her forties or fifties in good health.

This rearrangement joins TRBV29-1 to TRBJ2-7; D gene ambiguous. This CDR3 is built from 12 residues. V gave up 5 bases and J gave up 2 bases, with 10 bases separating them. Per the germline V gene, CDR1 is SQVTM and CDR2 is ANQGSEA. The CDR3 reads CSVRVKTYEQYF. The CDR3, as DNA: TGCAGCGTTCGGGTCAAGACCTACGAGCAGTACTTC.

This clonotype came up a few times. The chain employs TRBV4-1 and TRBJ2-6, with D maybe TRBD2 (6 bases). Germline CDR1 is MGHRA and CDR2 is YSYEKL. The ends were cut back, 0 bases at V and 2 bases at J, with 11 bases in the middle. This CDR3 spans 17 amino acids. This chain's CDR3 is CASSQDSAGPGANVLTF. CDR3 in DNA: TGCGCCAGCAGCCAAGATTCCGCGGGGCCTGGGGCCAACGTCCTGACTTTC.

This clonotype showed up just a few times. This chain connects TRBV28 to TRBJ2-3, with D perhaps assigned TRBD1 or TRBD2 (6 bases each). V gave up 11 bases and J gave up 5 bases, with 17 bases separating them. CDR3 length: 13 amino acids. CDR1 is MDHEN and CDR2 is SYDVKM in the germline V gene. The CDR3 DNA sequence: TGTGCCGGGCGTCGGGGGCCGGAAGATACGCAGTATTTT. Residues: CAGRRGPEDTQYF.

This clonotype was recorded at least ten times. This chain joins TRBV7-3 and TRBJ2-1; D not resolved. Germline CDR1 SGHTA, CDR2 FQGTGA. Trimming pared 3 bases from V and 15 bases from J, leaving 9 bases between. The CDR3 is made up of 10 amino acids. The CDR3 DNA reads TGTGCCAGCAGCTTCAAGCTGCGGTTCTTC. Translating gives CASSFKLRFF.

This clonotype was detected only a few times. The chain joins TRBV27 to TRBJ2-7; TRBD1 aligns across 9 bases. This CDR3 is built from 15 residues. V dropped 7 bases and J dropped 2; count of bases not matched to a gene: 9. Germline assignment: CDR1 MNHEY and CDR2 SMNVEV (reference sequence). In DNA form, the CDR3 reads TGTGCCAGCATAGTCGACAGGGGGGATACCTACGAGCAGTACGTC. Translated: CASIVDRGDTYEQYV.

In this sample, this clonotype turned up many times. This chain joins TRBV12-3 or TRBV12-4 and TRBJ2-7; 7 positions agree with TRBD1. J gave up 5 bases and V 5 bases, and 6 bases lay outside the gene matches. This CDR3 comprises 13 residues. This chain's CDR3 is CASSLEQGHEQYV. The DNA for the CDR3 is TGTGCCAGCAGTCTCGAACAGGGGCACGAGCAGTACGTC.

The V call is TRBV18, the J call TRBJ2-2; TRBD2 might be the D (5 bases). V lost 2 bases and J lost 0, with 10 bases in between. Germline loops: CDR1 KGHSH, CDR2 LQKENI. This CDR3 has 16 residues. The CDR3 DNA sequence: TGTGCCAGCTCACCAACGCGGACTTCGAACACCGGGGAGCTGTTTTTT. It codes for CASSPTRTSNTGELFF.

The J gene is TRBJ2-7, the V gene TRBV4-1; 11 bases line up with TRBD2. Per germline, CDR1 MGHRA and CDR2 YSYEKL. V trimming: 1 base; J trimming: 0 bases; junction bases outside the gene matches: 2. The CDR3 covers 16 residues. CDR3 in amino acids: CASSQGLAGTSYEQYF. For the CDR3, the DNA is TGCGCCAGCAGCCAAGGACTAGCGGGGACCTCCTACGAGCAGTACTTC.

Many counts were recorded for this clonotype. The chain carries TRBV29-1 and TRBJ2-3; 7 bases map to TRBD1. V gave up 0 bases and J gave up 3 bases; unmatched junction bases: 0. The CDR3 length is 13 residues. Germline-derived CDR1 and CDR2 are SQVTM and ANQGSEA. This CDR3 reads CSVEDRGTDTQYF. The DNA of the CDR3 is TGCAGCGTTGAAGACAGGGGGACAGATACGCAGTATTTT.

The chain joins TRBV27 to TRBJ2-5; maybe TRBD2 (6 bases). The CDR3 runs to 15 residues. V was cut by 3 bases and J by 5 bases, with 16 bases left in between. CDR1 MNHEY and CDR2 SMNVEV come from the germline V gene (reference sequence). CDR3 in DNA: TGTGCCAGCAGTTTCCGGGGACTCCCGAGGGAGACCCAGTACTTC. Protein: CASSFRGLPRETQYF.

V usage is TRBV12-3 or TRBV12-4 and J usage is TRBJ2-1, with TRBD2 identical over 9 bases. Unmatched junction bases numbered 4, after V lost 6 bases and J lost 4 bases. The CDR3 is made up of 14 amino acids. CDR3 DNA: TGTGCCAGCAGCCCGACTAGCGGATACAATGAGCAGTTCTTC. It is translated as CASSPTSGYNEQFF.

V gene TRBV11-3 combines with J gene TRBJ2-1; perhaps TRBD2 as D (6 bases). Germline V CDR1 and CDR2: SGHNT, YENEEA. The CDR3 runs 15 residues. The V and J ends lost 5 bases and 0 bases respectively, with 11 bases between them. CDR3 protein: CASSGVGGSYNEQFF. CDR3 DNA: TGTGCCAGCAGCGGCGTGGGGGGCTCCTACAATGAGCAGTTCTTC.

This clonotype was seen ten or more times. V usage is TRBV10-3 and J usage is TRBJ2-2; 10 bases match TRBD2. The CDR3 extends over 14 amino acids. After removal of 6 bases from V and 5 bases from J, the junction contained 3 bases not matched to a gene. Germline V CDR1 and CDR2: ENHRY, SYGVKD. The CDR3 loop reads CAIRPGLATGELFF. CDR3 bases: TGTGCCATCAGACCGGGACTAGCGACCGGGGAGCTGTTTTTT.

This sequence joins TRBV5-8 and TRBJ2-7, with 11 bases lining up with TRBD1. This CDR3 region has 16 residues. Germline CDR1 reads SGHTS; CDR2 reads YDEGEE. With V trimmed by 4 bases and J by 6 bases, 12 bases remained unmatched. Written as DNA, the CDR3 is TGTGCCAGCAGCCTTGGACAGGGGGCGTATTCTAGCGAGCAGTACTTC. Translation: CASSLGQGAYSSEQYF. Filled out from reference TRBV5-8 and TRBJ2-7, the complete variable domain reads EAGVTQSPTHLIKTRGQQATLRCSPISGHTSVYWYQQALGLGLQFLLWYDEGEERNRGNFPPRFSGRQFPNYSSELNVNALELEDSALYLCASSLGQGAYSSEQYFGPGTRLTVT.

The gene calls are TRBV25-1 and TRBJ2-1, with a possible D match to TRBD2 (5 bases). CDR3 length: 14 residues. V was trimmed by 8 bases and J by 8 bases, leaving 19 bases between them. The germline V gene has CDR1 MGHDK and CDR2 SYGVNS. The CDR3 region is CASLEPGSDDEQFF. The CDR3 bases are TGTGCCAGCCTCGAACCGGGGAGTGACGATGAGCAGTTCTTC. The full variable domain, completed using reference TRBV25-1 and TRBJ2-1, is EADIYQTPRYLVIGTGKKITLECSQTMGHDKMYWYQQDPGMELHLIHYSYGVNSTEKGDLSSESTVSRIRTEHFPLTLESARPSHTSQYLCASLEPGSDDEQFFGPGTRLTVL.

V usage is TRBV12-3 or TRBV12-4 and J usage is TRBJ1-2; a weak D match, TRBD1 (6 bases). The V end lost 6 bases, the J end lost 2 bases, and 13 bases lay between the germline ends. CDR3 length: 14 amino acids. The CDR3 DNA follows: TGTGCCAGCAGCCCTCGAGACAGGAACTATGGCTACACCTTC. Translated: CASSPRDRNYGYTF.

The chain has TRBV5-1 and TRBJ2-1, with 15 bases identical to TRBD2. Germline-derived CDR1 and CDR2 are SGHRS and YFSETQ. The V gene end was trimmed by 3 bases and the J gene end by 9 bases; junction bases not matched to a gene: 7. CDR3 length equals 16 residues. The CDR3 region has the DNA TGCGCCAGCAGCTGGACTAGCGGGAGGGCCGTCGGTGAGCAGTTCTTC. Translating gives CASSWTSGRAVGEQFF.

The chain is built from TRBV5-1 and TRBJ2-7, with D perhaps assigned TRBD1 or TRBD2 (5 bases each). Per the germline V gene, CDR1 is SGHRS and CDR2 is YFSETQ. V shed 4 bases and J shed 1 base, with 18 bases lying between them. This CDR3 spans 16 amino acids. The CDR3 region is CASSVSSGTASYEQYF. CDR3 nucleotide sequence: TGCGCCAGCAGCGTGTCGTCCGGGACCGCATCCTACGAGCAGTACTTC. The full variable domain, in which reference TRBV5-1 and TRBJ2-7 provide the parts outside the CDR3, is KAGVTQTPRYLIKTRGQQVTLSCSPISGHRSVSWYQQTPGQGLQFLFEYFSETQRNKGNFPGRFSGRQFSNSRSEMNVSTLELGDSALYLCASSVSSGTASYEQYFGPGTRLTVT.

This clonotype appeared many times. This chain joins TRBV11-3 and TRBJ2-2; D remains unclear. The CDR3 has 14 residues. The V end was cut by 5 bases, the J end by 7 bases, with 14 bases between. Germline lookup yields CDR1 SGHNT and CDR2 YENEEA. The chain's CDR3 is CASSGLPVDGELFF. CDR3 nucleotides: TGTGCCAGCAGCGGTCTCCCTGTGGACGGGGAGCTGTTTTTT.

The chain uses TRBV12-3 or TRBV12-4 and TRBJ1-1, with TRBD1 identical over 9 bases. The CDR3 covers 13 residues. The V gene end was trimmed by 6 bases and the J gene end by 6 bases; junction bases not matched to a gene: 5. The CDR3 reads CASRGTGYAEAFF. CDR3 nucleotide sequence: TGTGCCAGCAGGGGGACAGGGTATGCTGAAGCTTTCTTT.

Ten or more counts support this clonotype. The V and J genes are TRBV29-1 and TRBJ2-1, with D maybe TRBD2 (5 bases). The CDR3 has 13 residues. V lost 3 bases, J lost 6 bases, and 12 bases lay in between. The V gene's germline CDR1 is SQVTM and CDR2 ANQGSEA. This CDR3 reads CSVEFSAVNEQFF. DNA of the CDR3: TGCAGCGTTGAGTTCTCAGCGGTCAATGAGCAGTTCTTC.

This sequence joins TRBV11-2 and TRBJ1-1; 9 nucleotides line up with TRBD1. The CDR3 is made up of 13 amino acids. Germline values: CDR1 SGHAT, CDR2 FQNNGV. The J segment lost 8 bases and the V segment lost 8 bases, leaving 9 bases of the junction unmatched. The CDR3: CASERDRAREAFF. CDR3 DNA sequence: TGTGCCAGCGAGCGGGACAGGGCCCGCGAAGCTTTCTTT.

The chain recombines TRBV15 with TRBJ1-4; D remains unclear. Germline CDR1 LNHNV, CDR2 YYDKDF (reference sequence). Deletions cut 2 bases from V and 1 base from J, with 2 bases between. This CDR3 region has 13 residues. CDR3 amino acids: CATSRRTNEKLFF. CDR3 coding DNA: TGTGCCACCAGCAGAAGAACTAATGAAAAACTGTTTTTT.

This clonotype has only a few counts. The CDR3 sequence: CASSGSWGGTEAFF. CDR3 sequence (DNA): TGTGCCAGCAGTGGCTCCTGGGGGGGGACTGAAGCTTTCTTT. This rearrangement joins TRBV12-3 or TRBV12-4 to TRBJ1-1, with D possibly matching TRBD1 (5 bases). V lost 5 bases and J 5 bases, leaving 15 bases between the germline ends. This CDR3 contains 14 residues.

This clonotype was picked up a small number of times. This sequence joins TRBV7-9 and TRBJ2-1; unclear D gene. Germline assignment: CDR1 SEHNR and CDR2 FQNEAQ (reference sequence). Trimming shortened V by 7 bases and J by 0 bases, and 13 bases separated the two germline ends. CDR3 size: 15 residues. The CDR3, as DNA: TGTGCCAGCACCCCACCGACAAGCTCCTACAATGAGCAGTTCTTC. Translated, it gives CASTPPTSSYNEQFF.

There are many counts of this clonotype. V usage is TRBV29-1 and J usage is TRBJ1-1, with TRBD1 matching over 8 bases. With V trimmed by 4 bases and J by 8 bases, 6 bases remained unmatched. Germline V CDR1 and CDR2: SQVTM, ANQGSEA. The CDR3 totals 12 residues. The CDR3 here is CSVAGGSREAFF. The CDR3 DNA is TGCAGCGTTGCAGGGGGCAGCCGAGAAGCTTTCTTT.

In this sample, this clonotype turned up many times. The V gene is TRBV20-1, the J gene TRBJ1-5; 8 bases line up with TRBD1. The CDR3 contains 14 residues. Unmatched junction bases numbered 7, after V lost 1 base and J lost 8 bases. Germline lookup yields CDR1 DFQATT and CDR2 SNEGSKA (reference sequence). CDR3 DNA sequence: TGCAGTGCTAGAGCATTGACAGGGGAAGAGCCCCAGCATTTT. Translated, it gives CSARALTGEEPQHF.

This clonotype was counted between two and nine times. The V gene is TRBV9, the J gene TRBJ2-5; the match to TRBD2 covers 13 bases. This CDR3 spans 16 amino acids. The germline gives CDR1 SGDLS, CDR2 YYNGEE. The J segment lost 4 bases and the V segment lost 3 bases, leaving 6 bases of the junction unmatched. CDR3 sequence (DNA): TGTGCCAGCAGCGGGGGTGGACTAGCGGGAGCAGAGACCCAGTACTTC. This gives the protein CASSGGGLAGAETQYF.

The genes are TRBV28 and TRBJ2-3; tentative D call: TRBD2 (5 bases). Germline lookup yields CDR1 MDHEN and CDR2 SYDVKM. The CDR3 length is 15 residues. V lost 6 bases, J lost 4 bases, and 17 bases lay in between. The CDR3 bases are TGTGCCAGCAGCTCCCTCGGACGGACTCCAGATACGCAGTATTTT. As protein: CASSSLGRTPDTQYF.

The chain joins TRBV3-1 to TRBJ2-7, with a possible D match to TRBD1 (5 bases). V was pared by 1 base and J by 8 bases, with 9 bases between. This CDR3 comprises 12 residues. Germline values: CDR1 LGHDT, CDR2 YNNKEL (reference sequence). The CDR3 reads CASSQGQGKQYV. The CDR3 nucleotides are TGTGCCAGCAGCCAAGGCCAGGGCAAGCAGTACGTC.

This clonotype was counted ten times or more. The gene calls are TRBV29-1 and TRBJ2-1; 9 nucleotides agree with TRBD2. The CDR3 contains 13 residues. Germline-derived CDR1 and CDR2 are SQVTM and ANQGSEA. J gave up 5 bases and V 4 bases, and 3 bases lay outside the gene matches. CDR3 residues: CSVVLAGHNEQFF. CDR3 bases: TGCAGCGTTGTACTAGCGGGCCACAATGAGCAGTTCTTC.